This TCR beta chain is drawn from a study of human T cells and chemical hapten exposure. Study-level information: Subjects had 2% DPC placed on roughly 2 cm by roughly 2 cm of upper inner arm skin for sensitization. Overall study results and limits: After DPC sensitization, TCRs above 1 in 1000 frequency showed no change.

As for treatment: therapeutic diphenylcyclopropenone sensitization with weekly scalp DPC. Blood was collected ahead of every patch test applied. This clonotype is judged large. Antigen unknown. Individual cDNA molecules received unique molecular identifiers in the library. MiXCR, applied by TCRdb to the reads, yields one record per CDR3 protein. This sample has approximately 4,000 distinct CDR3 sequences, with more than 40% found just once. This CDR3 is 13 amino acids long. Germline V gene sequence: CDR1 SEHNR, CDR2 FQNEAQ (reference sequence). Trimming shortened V by 6 bases and J by 1 base, and 9 bases separated the two germline ends.

The sample consisted of whole blood, taken before DPC sensitization or 2, 6, or about 24 weeks after (not recorded which). This TCR derives from an adult with alopecia areata. Some clones in this sample may be carry-over from other donors' samples. This table probably holds off-target reads from a library built for another chain. The genes are TRBV7-9 and TRBJ2-5; D is tentatively TRBD1 or TRBD2 (5 bases each). CDR3 in DNA: TGTGCCAGCAGTCGGGGCCGCCAAGAGACCCAGTACTTC. This translates into CASSRGRQETQYF.